This TCR beta chain was found in a study of cytomegalovirus exposure and HLA in healthy donors. The germline gives CDR1 LGHNA, CDR2 YNFKEQ. Trimming removed 1 base from V and 0 bases from J, with 13 bases in between. The CDR3 runs 16 residues. As regards this clone: Its antigen is undetermined.

Regarding the study as a whole: TCR beta sequences numbering over 15,000 were associated with HLA alleles at 0.05 false discovery rate in a later analysis. TCR beta chain V- and J-gene trimming was linked, in a later analysis, to a missense variant in DCLRE1C.

Donors had nominal health at sampling but likely had unrecorded immune exposures. The PCR was carried out with 60 Vbeta primers and 13 Jbeta primers. The data were produced by immunoSEQ multiplex PCR, yet TCRdb's version contains in-frame clones alone and is incomplete. This sample has 170,000 or so clones, with 80% found just once. The TCR originated in a woman aged 45 to 65 in good health and CMV-seropositive. This chain uses TRBV4-2 with TRBJ2-7; TRBD2 might be the D (6 bases). The sequenced sample was PBMCs. The CDR3 is CASSQGGGESSYEQYF. CDR3 DNA sequence: TGTGCCAGCAGCCAAGGGGGCGGGGAGAGCTCCTACGAGCAGTACTTC.